This TCR beta chain was identified in a study of blood T cell repertoires in COVID-19. Germline V gene lookup returns CDR1 GTSNPN and CDR2 SVGIG (reference sequence). The CDR3 sequence is 14 residues long. V lost 0 bases and J lost 7, with 13 bases in between. Some clones are missing from TCRdb's copy, which holds only in-frame ones; the method was immunoSEQ multiplex PCR. This table holds 150,000 to 200,000 clones, around 87% found once. This TCR was recovered from a man in his fifties with acute or convalescent COVID-19. The gene calls are TRBV30 and TRBJ1-5; TRBD1 might be the D (5 bases). The specimen sequenced was peripheral blood. The chain's CDR3 is CAWSVSGGGQPQHF. The CDR3 DNA follows: TGTGCCTGGAGTGTAAGTGGGGGAGGGCAGCCCCAGCATTTT.